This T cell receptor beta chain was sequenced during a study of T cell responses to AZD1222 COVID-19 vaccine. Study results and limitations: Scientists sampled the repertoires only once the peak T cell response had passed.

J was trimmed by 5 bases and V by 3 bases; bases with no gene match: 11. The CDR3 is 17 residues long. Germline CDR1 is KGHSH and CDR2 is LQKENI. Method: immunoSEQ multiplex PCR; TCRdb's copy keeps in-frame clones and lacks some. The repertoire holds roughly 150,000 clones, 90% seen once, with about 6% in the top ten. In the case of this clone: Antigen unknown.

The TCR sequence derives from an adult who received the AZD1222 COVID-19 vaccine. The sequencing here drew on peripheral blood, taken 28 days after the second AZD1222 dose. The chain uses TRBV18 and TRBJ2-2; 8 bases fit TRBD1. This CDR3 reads CASSPPLTGVGTGELFF. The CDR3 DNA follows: TGTGCCAGCTCACCCCCCCTGACAGGGGTTGGTACCGGGGAGCTGTTTTTT.